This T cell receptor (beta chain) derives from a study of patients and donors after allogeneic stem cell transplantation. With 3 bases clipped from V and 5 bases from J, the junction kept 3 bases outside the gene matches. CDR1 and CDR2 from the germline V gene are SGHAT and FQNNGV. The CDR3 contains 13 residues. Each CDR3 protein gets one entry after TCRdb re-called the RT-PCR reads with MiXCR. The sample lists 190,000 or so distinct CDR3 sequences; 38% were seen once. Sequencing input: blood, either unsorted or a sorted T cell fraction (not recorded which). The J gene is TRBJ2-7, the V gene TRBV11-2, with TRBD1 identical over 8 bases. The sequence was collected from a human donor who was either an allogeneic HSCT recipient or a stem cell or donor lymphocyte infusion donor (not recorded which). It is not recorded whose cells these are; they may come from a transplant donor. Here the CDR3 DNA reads TGTGCCAGCAGCTTTGACAGGGGAAACGAGCAGTACTTC. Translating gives CASSFDRGNEQYF.